This TCR beta chain was found in a study of regulatory T cells in long-lasting Graves disease. Described time point: newly diagnosed GD, antithyroid drugs for less than 3 months. Extracted PBMC RNA gave rise to the TCR library. Building of the TCR beta libraries involved iRepertoire HTBI primers and Arm-PCR of CDR3 regions. From the multiplex PCR reads, TCRdb called clonotypes with MiXCR, one entry per CDR3 protein. The sample contains 500,000 or so distinct CDR3 sequences, 11% to 15% of which appear only once. The CDR3 spans 12 residues. Germline CDR1 is SQVTM and CDR2 is ANQGSEA. With 4 bases removed from V and 1 base from J, the gap between germline ends came to 2 bases. These sequences were also reported in another study, on T cells in Graves' hyperthyroidism and ophthalmopathy.

Sequencing was performed on peripheral blood mononuclear cells (PBMCs), taken at new diagnosis, from a patient treated with antithyroid drugs. The clonotype comes from a woman aged 50 to 60 with Graves disease. V usage is TRBV29-1 and J usage is TRBJ2-6; the D is unclear. This CDR3 is CSVASGANVLTF. The CDR3 DNA follows: TGCAGCGTTGCGTCTGGGGCCAACGTCCTGACTTTC.